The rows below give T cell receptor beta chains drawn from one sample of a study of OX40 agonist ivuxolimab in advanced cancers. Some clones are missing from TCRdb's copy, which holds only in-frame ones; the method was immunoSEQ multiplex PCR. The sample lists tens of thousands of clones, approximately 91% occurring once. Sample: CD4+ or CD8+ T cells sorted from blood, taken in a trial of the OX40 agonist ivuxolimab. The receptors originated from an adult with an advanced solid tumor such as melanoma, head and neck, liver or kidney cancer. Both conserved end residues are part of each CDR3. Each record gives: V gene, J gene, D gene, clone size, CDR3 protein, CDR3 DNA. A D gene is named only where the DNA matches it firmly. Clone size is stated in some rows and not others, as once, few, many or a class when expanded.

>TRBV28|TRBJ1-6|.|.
CASSGIAGESSYNSPLHF
TGTGCCAGCAGTGGGATAGCGGGAGAAAGCTCCTATAATTCACCCCTCCACTTT
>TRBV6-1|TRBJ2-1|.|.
CASRIGRGNYNEQFF
TGTGCCAGCCGTATAGGCAGGGGAAATTACAATGAGCAGTTCTTC
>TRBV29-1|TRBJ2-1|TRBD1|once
CSSMTGPYNEQFF
TGCAGCAGCATGACAGGGCCCTACAATGAGCAGTTCTTC
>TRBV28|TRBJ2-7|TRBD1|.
CASSPRTGIVSEQYF
TGTGCCAGCAGTCCGCGGACAGGGATTGTTTCCGAGCAGTACTTC
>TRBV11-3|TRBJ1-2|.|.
CASSPQLGYTF
TGTGCCAGCAGCCCCCAGCTTGGCTACACCTTC
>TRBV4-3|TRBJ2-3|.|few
CASSQADTTDTQYF
TGCGCCAGCAGCCAAGCCGACACCACAGATACGCAGTATTTT
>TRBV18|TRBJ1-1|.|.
CASSPENAFF
TGTGCCAGCTCACCAGAAAACGCTTTCTTT
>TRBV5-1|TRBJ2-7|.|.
CASSLNRDHEQYF
TGCGCCAGCAGCCTTAACCGGGACCACGAGCAGTACTTC
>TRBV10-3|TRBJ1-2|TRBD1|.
CAISESRDRVNYGYTF
TGTGCCATCAGTGAGTCCCGGGACAGAGTTAACTATGGCTACACCTTC
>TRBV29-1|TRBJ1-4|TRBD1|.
CSGRTGTYEKLFF
TGCAGCGGTCGGACAGGGACGTATGAAAAACTGTTTTTT
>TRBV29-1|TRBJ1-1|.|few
CSAQVTQNTEAFF
TGCAGCGCCCAAGTGACCCAGAACACTGAAGCTTTCTTT
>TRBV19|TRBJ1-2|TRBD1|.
CASSITGGGGYTF
TGTGCCAGTAGTATAACAGGGGGTGGTGGCTACACCTTC
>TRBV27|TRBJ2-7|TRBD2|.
CARGVGCPSYEQYF
TGTGCCCGGGGGGTGGGTTGCCCCAGCTACGAGCAGTACTTC
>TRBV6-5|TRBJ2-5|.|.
CASRRTERETQYF
TGTGCCAGCAGAAGGACAGAAAGAGAGACCCAGTACTTC
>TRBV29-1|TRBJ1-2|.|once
CSGTVVGGYTF
TGCAGCGGGACCGTAGTCGGAGGCTACACCTTC
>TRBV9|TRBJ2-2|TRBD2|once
CASSAGTSGRLDTGELFF
TGTGCCAGCAGCGCCGGGACTAGCGGGAGATTGGACACCGGGGAGCTGTTTTTT
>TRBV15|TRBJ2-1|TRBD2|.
CATSRDFGGSGDRDNEQFF
TGTGCCACCAGCAGAGATTTCGGCGGGAGCGGCGATCGAGACAATGAGCAGTTCTTC
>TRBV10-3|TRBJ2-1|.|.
CAISESEAGEQFF
TGTGCCATCAGTGAGTCGGAAGCAGGTGAGCAGTTCTTC
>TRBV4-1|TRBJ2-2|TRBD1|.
CASSQTGSGELFF
TGCGCCAGCAGCCAGACAGGGTCCGGGGAGCTGTTTTTT
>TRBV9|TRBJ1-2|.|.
CASSVRGSYGYTF
TGTGCCAGCAGCGTACGGGGGTCCTATGGCTACACCTTC
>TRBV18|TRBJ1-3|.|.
CASSPTRAANSGNTIYF
TGTGCCAGCTCACCGACCCGAGCAGCCAACTCTGGAAACACCATATATTTT
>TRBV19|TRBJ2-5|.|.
CASTPTAYQETQYF
TGTGCCAGTACCCCGACAGCCTACCAAGAGACCCAGTACTTC
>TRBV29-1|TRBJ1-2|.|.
CSVESGPNYGYTF
TGCAGCGTTGAGAGTGGACCTAACTATGGCTACACCTTC
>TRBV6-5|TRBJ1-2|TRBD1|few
CASRNPGQGGYTF
TGTGCCAGCAGAAACCCGGGACAGGGTGGCTACACCTTC
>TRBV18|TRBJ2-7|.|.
CASSPYAGRGEQYF
TGTGCCAGCTCACCCTACGCAGGGAGGGGGGAGCAGTACTTC
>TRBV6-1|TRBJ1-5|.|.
CASSTRGPQHF
TGTGCCAGCAGTACGCGTGGACCCCAGCATTTT
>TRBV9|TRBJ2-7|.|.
CASSVDSGSSYGQYF
TGTGCCAGCAGCGTAGATTCAGGAAGCTCCTACGGGCAGTACTTC
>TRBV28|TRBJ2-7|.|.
CASSLPVYEQYF
TGTGCCAGCAGTTTGCCAGTCTACGAGCAGTACTTC
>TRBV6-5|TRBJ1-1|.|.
CASSYSEEGLEAFF
TGTGCCAGCAGTTACTCGGAGGAGGGTTTAGAAGCTTTCTTT
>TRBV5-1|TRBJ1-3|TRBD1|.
CASSQREQGSGNTIYF
TGCGCCAGCAGCCAGAGGGAACAGGGGTCTGGAAACACCATATATTTT
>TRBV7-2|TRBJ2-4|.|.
CASSLGAIAKNIQYF
TGTGCCAGCAGCCTCGGGGCTATAGCCAAAAACATTCAGTACTTC
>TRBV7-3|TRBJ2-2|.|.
CASSLGGPLYAGELFF
TGTGCCAGCAGCTTAGGGGGTCCCCTATACGCCGGGGAGCTGTTTTTT
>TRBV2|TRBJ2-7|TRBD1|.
CASSLNGGQGASEQYF
TGTGCCAGCTCCCTCAATGGGGGACAGGGGGCGAGCGAGCAGTACTTC
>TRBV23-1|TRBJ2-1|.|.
CASSQSNRDYNEQFF
TGCGCCAGCAGTCAATCGAACCGAGACTACAATGAGCAGTTCTTC
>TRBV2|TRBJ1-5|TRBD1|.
CASSSTGNQPQHF
TGTGCCAGCAGTTCGACAGGGAACCAGCCCCAGCATTTT
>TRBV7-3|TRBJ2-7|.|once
CASSLSENSYEQYF
TGTGCCAGCAGCCTCAGCGAAAACTCCTACGAGCAGTACTTC
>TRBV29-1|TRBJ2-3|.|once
CSVGGGGDTQYF
TGCAGCGTTGGGGGAGGGGGAGATACGCAGTATTTT
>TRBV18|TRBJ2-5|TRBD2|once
CASSPVFPASGIGVQYF
TGTGCCAGCTCACCGGTTTTTCCTGCCAGCGGGATAGGGGTCCAGTACTTC
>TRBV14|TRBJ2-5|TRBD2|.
CASSQGLAGVETQYF
TGTGCCAGCAGCCAGGGACTAGCGGGAGTGGAGACCCAGTACTTC
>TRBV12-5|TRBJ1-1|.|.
CASGLVSDTEAFF
TGTGCTAGTGGTTTGGTCTCGGACACTGAAGCTTTCTTT
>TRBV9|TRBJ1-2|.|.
CASSPPRANYGYTF
TGTGCCAGCAGCCCCCCACGGGCCAACTATGGCTACACCTTC
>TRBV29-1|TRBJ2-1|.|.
CSVEDGNNEQFF
TGCAGCGTTGAGGACGGGAACAATGAGCAGTTCTTC
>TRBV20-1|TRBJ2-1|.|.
CSARRVNEQFF
TGCAGTGCTAGGCGGGTTAATGAGCAGTTCTTC
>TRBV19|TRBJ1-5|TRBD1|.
CAISGTGDQPQHF
TGTGCTATCTCCGGGACAGGGGATCAGCCCCAGCATTTT
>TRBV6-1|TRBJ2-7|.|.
CASSEVGTVTYEQYF
TGTGCCAGCAGTGAAGTTGGGACGGTCACCTACGAGCAGTACTTC